These T cell receptor beta chains were read from a single sample in a study of T cell responses to AZD1222 COVID-19 vaccine. TCRdb's table, derived via immunoSEQ multiplex PCR, lists solely in-frame clones and lacks some. The sample records about 110,000 clones, roughly nine tenths being singletons. This specimen consisted of peripheral blood, obtained on day 0 of AZD1222 vaccination. Source of these receptors: an adult in good health. The CDR3 runs from the conserved cysteine through the conserved F or W. Each record gives: J gene, clone size, V gene, D gene, CDR3 DNA, CDR3 protein. A D gene is named only where the DNA matches it firmly. Size is omitted from some rows. Given values are once, few, many or a class for expanded clones.

j_gene: TRBJ1-1
abundance: few
v_gene: TRBV6-4
d_gene: .
CDR3nt: TGTGCCAGCAGTGACTCGATTCAGCCGACCATGAACACTGAAGCTTTCTTT
CDR3aa: CASSDSIQPTMNTEAFF

j_gene: TRBJ1-5
abundance: .
v_gene: TRBV28
d_gene: TRBD1
CDR3nt: TGTGCCACCCAACAGGGGCAGTTCAATCAGCCCCAGCATTTT
CDR3aa: CATQQGQFNQPQHF

j_gene: TRBJ1-1
abundance: once
v_gene: TRBV5-1
d_gene: .
CDR3nt: TGCGCCAGCAGCTTGAACACCTTGAACACTGAAGCTTTCTTT
CDR3aa: CASSLNTLNTEAFF

j_gene: TRBJ1-2
abundance: .
v_gene: TRBV7-2
d_gene: .
CDR3nt: TGTGCCAGCAGCCAGGGTTTTTTGTCGGGTGGCTACACCTTC
CDR3aa: CASSQGFLSGGYTF

j_gene: TRBJ2-7
abundance: .
v_gene: TRBV3-1/TRBV3-2
d_gene: TRBD2
CDR3nt: TGTGCCAGCAGCCAATCCGAACTAGCGGGAGGTAAATCCTACGAGCAGTACTTC
CDR3aa: CASSQSELAGGKSYEQYF

j_gene: TRBJ2-1
abundance: once
v_gene: TRBV25-1
d_gene: TRBD2
CDR3nt: TGTGCCAGCACGAGTAGCGGGGCACGCTCCTACAATGAGCAGTTCTTC
CDR3aa: CASTSSGARSYNEQFF

j_gene: TRBJ1-1
abundance: once
v_gene: TRBV7-9
d_gene: TRBD1
CDR3nt: TGTGCCAGCAGCTTGACAGGGCGTGAGACTGAAGCTTTCTTT
CDR3aa: CASSLTGRETEAFF

j_gene: TRBJ2-1
abundance: .
v_gene: TRBV5-1
d_gene: TRBD2
CDR3nt: TGCGCCAGCAGCTTAGGCGGGAGCTCCTACAATGAGCAGTTCTTC
CDR3aa: CASSLGGSSYNEQFF

j_gene: TRBJ1-1
abundance: .
v_gene: TRBV7-9
d_gene: TRBD1
CDR3nt: TGTGCCAGCAGCCCCGGACAGGGGATGAACACTGAAGCTTTCTTT
CDR3aa: CASSPGQGMNTEAFF

j_gene: TRBJ1-1
abundance: .
v_gene: TRBV28
d_gene: .
CDR3nt: TGTGCCAGCAGTTTAGGGCCAAGGACCGAAGCTTTCTTT
CDR3aa: CASSLGPRTEAFF

j_gene: TRBJ2-7
abundance: .
v_gene: TRBV7-2
d_gene: TRBD2
CDR3nt: TGTGCCAGCAGCCCCCCCCTGGGGCTAGCGGAGTTCTACGAGCAGTACTTC
CDR3aa: CASSPPLGLAEFYEQYF

j_gene: TRBJ1-5
abundance: .
v_gene: TRBV7-2
d_gene: .
CDR3nt: TGTGCCAGCAGCTCCGAGTTGGGGGTAGGTCAGCCCCAGCATTTT
CDR3aa: CASSSELGVGQPQHF

j_gene: TRBJ2-7
abundance: .
v_gene: TRBV3-1/TRBV3-2
d_gene: .
CDR3nt: TGTGCCAGCAGCCGGACTATCGGGGGTGAGCAGTACTTC
CDR3aa: CASSRTIGGEQYF

j_gene: TRBJ1-3
abundance: .
v_gene: TRBV12-3/TRBV12-4
d_gene: .
CDR3nt: TGTGCCAGCAGTTTCTATGGAAACACCATATATTTT
CDR3aa: CASSFYGNTIYF

j_gene: TRBJ2-3
abundance: .
v_gene: TRBV5-1
d_gene: TRBD1
CDR3nt: TGCGCCAGCAGCAGCGGGACAGGGGCCAGCACAGATACGCAGTATTTT
CDR3aa: CASSSGTGASTDTQYF

j_gene: TRBJ1-2
abundance: .
v_gene: TRBV10-3
d_gene: TRBD1
CDR3nt: TGTGCCATCAGCGCCACCGGGACAGAAGGTGGCTACACCTTC
CDR3aa: CAISATGTEGGYTF

j_gene: TRBJ1-2
abundance: .
v_gene: TRBV24-1
d_gene: .
CDR3nt: TGTGCCACCAGTGATAGGTCCGGGGACGGCTACACCTTC
CDR3aa: CATSDRSGDGYTF

j_gene: TRBJ1-3
abundance: .
v_gene: TRBV7-2
d_gene: .
CDR3nt: TGTGCCAGCAGTCGACAGATCTCTGGAAACACCATATATTTT
CDR3aa: CASSRQISGNTIYF

j_gene: TRBJ1-1
abundance: .
v_gene: TRBV9
d_gene: .
CDR3nt: TGTGCCAGCAGCGTAGGGGCACAGAACACTGAAGCTTTCTTT
CDR3aa: CASSVGAQNTEAFF

j_gene: TRBJ2-1
abundance: .
v_gene: TRBV10-1
d_gene: .
CDR3nt: TGCGCCAGCAGTGAGTGGAACAGCAACAATGAGCAGTTCTTC
CDR3aa: CASSEWNSNNEQFF